These T cell receptor beta chains were read from a single sample in a study of blood T cells in healthy people across ages. TCRdb reanalysed the 5' RACE reads using MiXCR and keeps one entry per CDR3 protein. There are about 1,400,000 distinct CDR3 sequences in the sample; roughly 45% occur only once, and 7.9% lies in the top ten. The material sequenced was blood. All receptors come from a woman between 18 and 29 years old in good health. Both conserved end residues are part of each CDR3. The D gene is left open where the match is weak. Size tells how often a clone was seen (once, few, many) or the class of an expanded clone, and some rows leave it out.

j_call d_call v_call clone_size cdr3_nt cdr3_aa
TRBJ1-5 NA TRBV6-5 NA TGTGCCAGCACACCGGGGGGAAATCAGCCCCAGCATTTT CASTPGGNQPQHF
TRBJ2-3 NA TRBV12-3/TRBV12-4 NA TGTGCCAGCAGCTCTGAACGAGCTGGAAGTGATGCGCAGTATTTT CASSSERAGSDAQYF
TRBJ2-5 TRBD2 TRBV10-3 once TGTGCCATCAGTGAGACGAGGACTAGCAGGGTGTTCGAGACCCAGTACTTC CAISETRTSRVFETQYF
TRBJ2-7 NA TRBV4-1 few TGCGCCAGCAGCCAAGCTACGCCCTCGGAGGGACACGAGCAGTACTTC CASSQATPSEGHEQYF
TRBJ2-7 TRBD2 TRBV10-3 once TGTGCCATCAGTCTTCAGACTAGCGAGGGCTACGAGCAGTACTTC CAISLQTSEGYEQYF
TRBJ2-7 NA TRBV6-1 NA TGTGCCAGCAGTGAGGAATCCAAGCAGTACTTC CASSEESKQYF
TRBJ2-7 NA TRBV7-9 many TGTGCCAGCAGCCCCTACGAGCAGTACTTC CASSPYEQYF
TRBJ2-5 NA TRBV5-1 NA TGCGCCAGCAGCGTCCCCCGGGACACCAACCAAGAGACCCAGTACTTC CASSVPRDTNQETQYF
TRBJ2-7 NA TRBV5-1 few TGCGCCAGCAGCAATGGACAGATACAGTACTTC CASSNGQIQYF
TRBJ1-1 TRBD1 TRBV12-3/TRBV12-4 once TGTGCCAGCAGTCCAGGGGGCGGGAACACTGAAGCTTCCTTT CASSPGGGNTEASF
TRBJ2-7 NA TRBV5-1 NA TGCGCCAGCAGCCTCGGGCAGGTTAGCTCCTACGAGCAGTACTTC CASSLGQVSSYEQYF
TRBJ2-7 TRBD1 TRBV7-6 NA TGTGCCAGCAGTCGACAGGGCGGTCTCGAGCAGTACTTC CASSRQGGLEQYF
TRBJ2-1 TRBD2 TRBV18 NA TGTGCCAGCTCACCACTAGCGGGAGCTGACAATGAGCAGTTCTTC CASSPLAGADNEQFF
TRBJ1-2 NA TRBV6-5 NA TGTGCCAGCAGTGGGGACCCCTATGGCTACACCTTC CASSGDPYGYTF
TRBJ1-2 NA TRBV6-5 NA TGTGCCAGCAGTTACTCGGGGTTCTATGGCTACACCTTC CASSYSGFYGYTF
TRBJ2-7 NA TRBV9 NA TGTGCCAGCAGCGCAGGGACAACCCGATCCTACGAGCAGTACTTC CASSAGTTRSYEQYF
TRBJ2-6 NA TRBV28 few TGTGCCAGCAGTTTATGCGGGTCGGGAGTTCCCGGGGCCAACGTCCTGACTTTC CASSLCGSGVPGANVLTF
TRBJ1-2 NA TRBV6-5 NA TGTGCCAGCAGTCCTACGGGACTGGGAGGCTACACCTTC CASSPTGLGGYTF
TRBJ2-5 NA TRBV28 few TGTGCCAGCAGTTTATTTGATCCCCAAGAGACCCAGTACTTC CASSLFDPQETQYF
TRBJ1-6 NA TRBV4-1 few TGCGCCAGCAGCCAAGATCCAGGTGGGAATTCACCCCTCCACTTT CASSQDPGGNSPLHF
TRBJ1-2 TRBD1 TRBV7-9 NA TGTGCCAGCAGTGGCCCCAAAATTAAGACAGGGACTTACTATGGCTACACCTTC CASSGPKIKTGTYYGYTF
TRBJ1-6 NA TRBV15 NA TGTGCCACCAGCAAGGGGGGAAGCTCCTATAGTTCACCCCTCCACTTT CATSKGGSSYSSPLHF
TRBJ2-4 TRBD2 TRBV7-2 few TGTGCCAGCAGCTTAGAGAGCGGGAAGGGAAACATTCAGTACTTC CASSLESGKGNIQYF
TRBJ1-1 NA TRBV21-1 once TGTGCCAGCAGCAAAGGGGGGCAGGGGAACACTGAAGCTTTCTTT CASSKGGQGNTEAFF
TRBJ2-7 TRBD1 TRBV20-1 NA TGCAGTGCCCCCACAGACCGGGACAGGGTTTACAGCTACGAGCAGTACTTC CSAPTDRDRVYSYEQYF
TRBJ2-6 NA TRBV10-1 few TGCGCCAGCAGTGAGGGCGACAAGGGGGCCAACGTCCTGACTTTC CASSEGDKGANVLTF
TRBJ1-2 NA TRBV30 NA TGTGCCTGGAGTCCGCAATCCGGGGGCTACACCTTC CAWSPQSGGYTF
TRBJ1-1 NA TRBV4-1 NA TGCGCCAGCAGCCAAGATCCGGGCCGTACTGAAGCTTTCTTT CASSQDPGRTEAFF
TRBJ2-7 NA TRBV30 NA TGTGCCTGGAGCTTATTCGACTACGAGCAGTACTTC CAWSLFDYEQYF
TRBJ2-3 TRBD2 TRBV25-1 NA TGTGCCAGCAGTGAATTCGGGGTGACTAGCGGCCGCACAGATACGCAGTATTTT CASSEFGVTSGRTDTQYF
TRBJ2-4 NA TRBV2 NA TGTGCCAGCAGTGAAAGCCTAGCGTGGGAGCAGTACTTC CASSESLAWEQYF
TRBJ2-2 NA TRBV30 NA TGTGCCTGGAGATGGGGGGCCGGGGAGCTGTTTTTT CAWRWGAGELFF
TRBJ2-7 TRBD2 TRBV4-1 NA TGCGCCAGCAGCCATCGGACAGCGGGAGAATACGAGCAGTACTTC CASSHRTAGEYEQYF
TRBJ2-7 TRBD1 TRBV28 NA TGTGCCAGCAGCCACATCGGACAGGGTTTGGGCGAGCAGTACTTC CASSHIGQGLGEQYF
TRBJ2-1 NA TRBV16 NA TGTGCCAGCAGCCAATCTACACGTAACCGGGAGCAGTTCTTC CASSQSTRNREQFF
TRBJ2-5 NA TRBV28 few TGTGCCAGCAGTTTAACCTGGGAGACCCAGTACTTC CASSLTWETQYF
TRBJ1-1 NA TRBV15 few TGTGCCACCAGCAGAAGGGACATGCCTAACACTGAAGCTTTCTTT CATSRRDMPNTEAFF
TRBJ2-1 TRBD2 TRBV28 NA TGTGCCAGCACCCTCCGCGGGGGGCGTGCCACGAATTACAATGAGCAGTTCTTC CASTLRGGRATNYNEQFF
TRBJ2-1 NA TRBV20-1 NA TGCAGTGCTTTCCTCGGGGGCGGGGGCTACAATGAGCAGTTCTTC CSAFLGGGGYNEQFF
TRBJ1-3 TRBD1 TRBV20-1 NA TGCAGTGCCAGACAGGGAGGAGGAAACACCATATATTTT CSARQGGGNTIYF
TRBJ2-1 TRBD2 TRBV10-3 many TGTGCCATCATGGGGGGGGACTCCTGGAATGAGCAGTTCTTC CAIMGGDSWNEQFF
TRBJ2-5 NA TRBV7-2 NA TGTGCCAGCAGCTTAAAGAGAGGAGAGACCCAGTACTTC CASSLKRGETQYF
TRBJ1-2 NA TRBV7-9 NA TGTGCCAGCAGCTTAGGAGGGATCCATGGCTACACCTTC CASSLGGIHGYTF
TRBJ1-5 NA TRBV29-1 NA TGCAGCGTTGAAGTGCAGAACAATCAGCCCCAGCATTTT CSVEVQNNQPQHF
TRBJ1-2 NA TRBV3-1 few TGTGCCAGCAGCCTACTCCCGGGCGTAACAGGGACTTCTTATGGCTACACCTTC CASSLLPGVTGTSYGYTF
TRBJ1-6 NA TRBV9 NA TGTGCCAGCAGCGTGGCAGGATCACCCCTCCACTTT CASSVAGSPLHF
TRBJ2-5 TRBD2 TRBV5-1 NA TGCGCCAGCAGCTTGGCCGTGGCGGGAGAGGTATACAATGAGCAGTACTTC CASSLAVAGEVYNEQYF
TRBJ1-4 TRBD1 TRBV4-1 few TGCGCCAGCAGCCAAGACCCGGACAGGGGCTTGAATGAAAAACTGTTTTTT CASSQDPDRGLNEKLFF
TRBJ1-6 NA TRBV28 NA TGTGCCAGCAGTTTATACAAGGTTGATTCACCCCTCCACTTT CASSLYKVDSPLHF
TRBJ2-1 TRBD2 TRBV4-1 few TGCGCCAGCAGCCAATATCCAGCGGGGAAATACAATGAGCAGTTCTTC CASSQYPAGKYNEQFF
TRBJ2-3 TRBD2 TRBV20-1 few TGCAGTGCTATGACGACTAGCGGTTACACAGATACGCAGTATTTT CSAMTTSGYTDTQYF
TRBJ1-2 NA TRBV28 few TGTGCCAGCAGGCCTTGGACAGACTCTAACTATGGCTACACCTTC CASRPWTDSNYGYTF
TRBJ2-1 NA TRBV5-1 NA TGCGCCAGCAGCGGACGATTGGTAGGTGAGCAGTTCTTC CASSGRLVGEQFF
TRBJ2-1 TRBD2 TRBV10-3 many TGTGCCATAGCGGGAGGGAGCTCCTACAATGAGCAGTTCTTC CAIAGGSSYNEQFF
TRBJ1-2 TRBD1 TRBV7-6 NA TGTGCCAGCAGCGTGTTGACAGGGGCTGGCTACACCTTC CASSVLTGAGYTF
TRBJ1-4 TRBD1 TRBV11-2 NA TGTGCCAGCAGCCCCCAGACAGGGGCTAATGAAAAACTGTTTTTT CASSPQTGANEKLFF
TRBJ2-5 NA TRBV7-2 NA TGTGCCAGCAGCACTCCGGGACCCACGGGGACCCAGTACTTC CASSTPGPTGTQYF
TRBJ2-7 TRBD1 TRBV20-1 NA TGCAGTGCTTTCGTACAGGGGTCCTACGAGCAGTACTTC CSAFVQGSYEQYF